The 20 T cell receptor delta chains below come from one sample, sequenced in a study of γδ T cells in repeated Plasmodium falciparum infection. Gammadelta T cells were flow-sorted from PBMC into Vgamma9/Vdelta2+ and Vdelta2-negative populations for bulk analysis. TCRdb re-identified clones in the multiplex PCR reads via CATT. The sample comprises approximately 53,000 delta-chain clones, around 1.8% of which are singletons, and 15% rests with the top ten. The sample was gamma-delta T cells from blood. Receptors were obtained from a pool of human donors (malaria-infected and uninfected, not separated).

This clone was counted at least ten times. It differs at one base from a far larger clone, so likely a read error. Within the sample, other DNA sequences also encode this same CDR3. The chain employs TRDV1 and TRDJ1; TRDD3 might be the D (6 bases). Germline CDR1 TSWWSYY, CDR2 QGS. This CDR3 region has 20 residues. As DNA, the CDR3 is TGTGCCCTTGGGGAACAAAGGGGCTCCCCACGATGGGATAAAGCCGATAAACTCATCTTT. Its protein is CALGEQRGSPRWDKADKLIF.

This clone was detected many times. This DNA's translation and the protein TCRdb lists, from a much larger clone, do not match at residue 7, likely due to a read error; the protein shown is translated from the DNA. The CDR3 protein is CALGELRTTRLPTFSFTDKLIF. In DNA, the CDR3 is TGTGCTCTTGGGGAACTGCGTACCACCCGCCTTCCTACTTTCAGTTTTACCGATAAACTCATCTTT. The chain uses TRDV1 and TRDJ1; 9 bases map to TRDD2. The V and J ends lost 0 bases and 2 bases, in that order; junction bases with no gene match: 22. CDR3 length: 22 amino acids. Germline assignment: CDR1 TSWWSYY and CDR2 QGS.

This clone was seen repeatedly, ten times or more. The protein TCRdb lists belongs to a much larger clone and differs from this DNA's translation at residue 18, which points to a read error; the protein shown is made from the DNA. This chain uses TRDV1 with TRDJ1; D not resolved. Germline V gene lookup returns CDR1 TSWWSYY and CDR2 QGS. This CDR3 comprises 20 residues. The DNA for the CDR3 is TGTGCTCTTGGGGTATTATTCCGTCACCCCAGGGGTCCGAGGGCCGATAAACCCATCTTT. Translation gives CALGVLFRHPRGPRADKPIF.

This clone was observed a handful of times. The protein TCRdb gives is from a much larger clone and does not agree with this DNA's translation at residue 14, likely a read error; the protein shown here comes from the DNA. The chain couples TRDV1 to TRDJ1; 7 bases are shared with TRDD3. J gave up 0 bases and V 0 bases, and 16 bases lay outside the gene matches. The CDR3 loop spans 20 amino acids. CDR1 and CDR2 from the germline V gene are TSWWSYY and QGS. The CDR3 sequence is CALGELARYSRGMHTDKLIF. The CDR3 DNA is TGTGCTCTTGGGGAACTAGCCCGCTATTCCAGGGGGATGCACACCGATAAACTCATCTTT.

Points on this clone: With a far larger clone one base away, a read error is the likely cause. At the DNA level, this CDR3 is encoded by other sequences in the same sample as well. The V and J genes are TRDV1 and TRDJ4; 10 nucleotides align to TRDD3. This CDR3 contains 23 residues. Germline V CDR1 and CDR2: TSWWSYY, QGS. Trimming at V came to 0 bases and at J to 0 bases, leaving 25 bases not matched to a gene. This CDR3 reads CALGELFSTLPVLGDHRARPLIF. In nucleotides, the CDR3 is TGTGCTCTTGGGGAACTGTTCTCTACGCTACCCGTACTGGGGGATCACAGGGCCAGACCCCTGATCTTT.

The table lists this clone with many counts. The chain recombines TRDV1 with TRDJ1, with TRDD2 matching over 7 bases. CDR3 length equals 18 residues. Germline CDR1 TSWWSYY, CDR2 QGS. Trimming took 2 bases from V and 10 from J; bases not matched to a gene: 22. The CDR3: CALGEFPFLLVPPHVLIF. The DNA of the CDR3 is TGTGCTCTTGGGGAATTCCCCTTCCTCCTAGTCCCTCCGCATGTACTCATCTTT.

This clone has just a few counts. TCRdb records a much larger clone's protein for this DNA, with a difference at residue 7 that likely arises from a read error; the protein given is the translation of the DNA. This chain connects TRDV1 to TRDJ1; no definite D call. Assignment of the J gene here rests on matching the DNA to germline, because TCRdb gives none. The CDR3 runs to 19 residues. The germline V and J ends were trimmed by 4 bases and 0 bases, with 24 bases remaining between them. In germline, CDR1 is TSWWSYY, CDR2 QGS. The CDR3 loop reads CALGGLSYGSSSYTDKLIF. The CDR3 coding sequence is TGTGCTCTTGGGGGGCTGTCTTACGGTTCGTCGTCGTACACCGATAAACTCATCTTT.

This clone was seen more than once but under ten times. TCRdb pairs this DNA with a much larger clone's protein that differs at residue 15, likely a read error; the protein shown was translated from the DNA. This chain links TRDV1 with TRDJ1, with TRDD3 as a possible D gene (5 bases). The CDR3 sequence is 24 residues long. The germline gives CDR1 TSWWSYY, CDR2 QGS. V dropped 1 base and J dropped 5 bases, with 41 bases sitting between them. CDR3 loop: CALGERMGNIRGVCSPNASDKLIF. The CDR3 region has the DNA TGTGCTCTTGGGGAACGTATGGGCAACATACGCGGGGTCTGTAGTCCGAACGCGTCTGATAAACTCATCTTT.

Details on this clone: TCRdb has a much larger clone's protein, which differs at residue 6 from the translation of this DNA, likely because of a read error; what is shown is the protein translated from the DNA. This sequence joins TRDV2 and TRDJ1; 8 bases fit TRDD3. TCRdb gives no J gene; it was assigned here by matching the DNA to germline. The CDR3 spans 20 residues. Germline V CDR1 and CDR2: GEAIGNYY, EKD. The J segment lost 0 bases and the V segment lost 2 bases, leaving 19 bases of the junction unmatched. The CDR3 nucleotides read TGTGCCTGTGACATTGGCCGGCCTCGGGGGGATAGAAAGTACACCGATAAACTCATCTTT. Encoded protein: CACDIGRPRGDRKYTDKLIF.

This clone was detected ten times or more. The translation of this DNA and the TCRdb protein of a much larger clone differ at residue 10, probably owing to a read error; the protein shown here is translated from the DNA. The chain combines TRDV1 with TRDJ1, with 8 bases fitting TRDD3. Because TCRdb records no J gene, it was assigned here through a match of the DNA to germline. The CDR3 is 18 residues long. Germline V gene sequence: CDR1 TSWWSYY, CDR2 QGS. V shed 0 bases and J 7 bases; nucleotides not matched to a gene: 16. The CDR3 protein is CALGELPFVSWGIGKLIF. Written as DNA, the CDR3 is TGTGCTCTTGGGGAACTACCCTTCGTATCTTGGGGGATCGGTAAACTCATCTTT.

A word on this clone: The TCRdb protein, from a much larger clone, departs from this DNA's translation at residue 18, likely by read error; the protein shown derives from the DNA. This chain links TRDV1 with TRDJ1, with D possibly being TRDD2 (5 bases). The germline V gene has CDR1 TSWWSYY and CDR2 QGS. The length of the CDR3 is 21 residues. For the CDR3, the DNA is TGTGCTCTTGGTCCTAGGAGGTCCCGGGTCGACCCGACCTCATACACCGATAGACTCATCTTT. Its translation is CALGPRRSRVDPTSYTDRLIF.

This clone was seen only a few times. TCRdb records a much larger clone's protein for this DNA, with a difference at residue 18 that likely arises from a read error; the protein given is the translation of the DNA. The J segment was not called; the V segment is TRDV1; the D segment call TRDD3 is taken from the table without a DNA check. CDR1 is TSWWSYY, CDR2 QGS, per germline. This CDR3 spans 20 amino acids. In DNA form, the CDR3 reads TGTGCTCTTGGGGACGGCTCCTTCCAAGCCTACTGGCTCTACACCGATAAACCCATCTTT. Amino acids: CALGDGSFQAYWLYTDKPIF.

A note on this clone: The translation of this DNA and the TCRdb protein of a much larger clone differ at residue 12, probably owing to a read error; the protein shown here is translated from the DNA. The J gene is TRDJ1, the V gene TRDV1, with D unclear. Germline assignment: CDR1 TSWWSYY and CDR2 QGS. V was trimmed by 5 bases and J by 7 bases, leaving 23 bases between them. The CDR3 is 16 residues long. CDR3 DNA sequence: TGTGCTCTTGGGATAAGACCCGTTAGGAACGGCGGTAAACTCATCTTT. This translates into CALGIRPVRNGGKLIF.

V usage is TRDV1 and J usage is TRDJ1, with D perhaps matching TRDD2 or TRDD3 (6 bases each). TCRdb supplies no J gene; here it was assigned by aligning the nucleotide sequence to germline. The V and J ends lost 2 bases and 0 bases respectively, with 28 bases between them. Germline CDR1 is TSWWSYY and CDR2 is QGS. This CDR3 region has 21 residues. The DNA of the CDR3 is TGTGCTCTTGGGGAATCTCGCGTCCTACAGGCCTGGGGATTTTACACCGATAAACTCATCTTT. This sequence encodes CALGESRVLQAWGFYTDKLIF.

This clone has a count of ten or more. A far larger clone is one nucleotide away, so this likely arose from a read error. Other DNA variants within this sample encode the same CDR3. The V gene is TRDV1, the J gene TRDJ1; D tentatively fits TRDD2 or TRDD3 (8 bases each). CDR1 and CDR2 from the germline V gene are TSWWSYY and QGS. CDR3 length equals 22 residues. CDR3 DNA sequence: TGTGCTCTTGGGCCACCAAGCCTTCCTATGGTACTGGGGGGGTCCACGACCGATAAACTCATCTTC. It specifies CALGPPSLPMVLGGSTTDKLIF.

Comment on this clone: A read error is likely here: a far larger clone is one base away. Other DNA sequences from this sample encode an identical CDR3 as well. J is TRDJ1 and V is TRDV2; 12 bases fit TRDD3. In the absence of a J gene in TCRdb, the DNA was matched to germline to assign it here. The CDR3 covers 19 residues. With V trimmed by 0 bases and J by 2 bases, 12 bases remained unmatched. CDR1 and CDR2 (germline): GEAIGNYY, EKD. The CDR3 loop reads CACDTLPPGGYGSTDKLIF. The CDR3 DNA follows: TGTGCCTGTGACACCCTGCCTCCTGGGGGATACGGAAGTACCGATAAACTCATCTTT.

This clone was detected ten times or more. A much larger clone differs by one base, so this may be a read error. Other DNA sequences of this sample code for an identical CDR3. The gene calls are TRDV1 and TRDJ1; no firm D call. The CDR3 covers 17 residues. From germline, CDR1 is TSWWSYY and CDR2 QGS. CDR3 in amino acids: CALGEVTVLVFTDKVIF. As DNA, the CDR3 is TGTGCTCTTGGGGAAGTTACCGTATTGGTTTTCACCGATAAAGTCATCTTT.

This clone occurred many times. A far larger clone is one nucleotide away, so this likely arose from a read error. This same CDR3 is encoded by further DNA sequences in the sample. The rearrangement uses TRDV1 and TRDJ1; 10 bases fit TRDD3. TCRdb records no J gene; here it was assigned by comparing the DNA to germline. The V gene's germline CDR1 is TSWWSYY and CDR2 QGS. The CDR3 spans 18 residues. The CDR3 sequence is CALGLPTGDTRRTDKLIF. The CDR3 DNA reads TGTGCCCTTGGACTCCCTACGGGGGATACGCGCCGCACCGATAAACTCATCTTT.

This clone was detected only a few times. TCRdb lists the protein of a much larger clone for this DNA, which differs at residue 22, so this is likely a read error; the protein given here is translated from the DNA itself. The V gene is TRDV1, but the J gene lacks a call; TRDD3, as called in the table, went unchecked against the DNA. Germline V gene lookup returns CDR1 TSWWSYY and CDR2 QGS. The length of the CDR3 is 24 residues. The CDR3 here is CALGEGEGTVIPVLGIACTDKHIF. In DNA form, the CDR3 reads TGTGCTCTTGGGGAAGGGGAAGGAACGGTCATTCCAGTACTGGGGATTGCCTGCACCGATAAACACATCTTT.

For this clone: A far larger clone is one nucleotide away, so this likely arose from a read error. Other DNA variants within this sample encode the same CDR3. The V gene call reads TRDV1; no J gene was called; TRDD3 was called by the table and not checked on the DNA. The germline gives CDR1 TSWWSYY, CDR2 QGS. The CDR3 is made up of 19 amino acids. Written as DNA, the CDR3 is TGTGCTCTTGGGGAACTAGGGGGTACAGAGTCTTACCCTTGGGATAAGCTCATCTTT. Its protein is CALGELGGTESYPWDKLIF.